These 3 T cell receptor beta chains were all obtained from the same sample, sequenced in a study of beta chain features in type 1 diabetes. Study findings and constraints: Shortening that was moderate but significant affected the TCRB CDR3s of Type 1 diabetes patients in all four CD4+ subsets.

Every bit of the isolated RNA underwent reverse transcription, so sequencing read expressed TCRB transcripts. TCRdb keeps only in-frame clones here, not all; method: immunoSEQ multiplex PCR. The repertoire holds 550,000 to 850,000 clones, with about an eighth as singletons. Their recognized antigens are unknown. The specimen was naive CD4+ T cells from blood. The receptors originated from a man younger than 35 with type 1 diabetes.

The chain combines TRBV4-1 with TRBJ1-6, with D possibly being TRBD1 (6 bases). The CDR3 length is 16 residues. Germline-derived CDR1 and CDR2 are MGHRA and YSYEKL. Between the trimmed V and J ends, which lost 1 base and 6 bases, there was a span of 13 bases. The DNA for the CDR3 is TGCGCCAGCAGCCAAGGGAAAGGACAGTTTAATTCACCCCTCCACTTT. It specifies CASSQGKGQFNSPLHF.

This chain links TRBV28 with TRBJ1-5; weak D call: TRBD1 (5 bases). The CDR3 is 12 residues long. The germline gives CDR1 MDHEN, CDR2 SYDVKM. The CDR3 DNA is TGTGGAACATTGGGGGGCAATCAGCCCCAGCATTTT. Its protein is CGTLGGNQPQHF.

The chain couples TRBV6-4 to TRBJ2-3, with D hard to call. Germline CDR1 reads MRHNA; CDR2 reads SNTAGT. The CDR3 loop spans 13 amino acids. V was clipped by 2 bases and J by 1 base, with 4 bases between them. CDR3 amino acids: CASSDRGTDTQYF. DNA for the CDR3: TGTGCCAGCAGTGACAGGGGCACAGATACGCAGTATTTT.